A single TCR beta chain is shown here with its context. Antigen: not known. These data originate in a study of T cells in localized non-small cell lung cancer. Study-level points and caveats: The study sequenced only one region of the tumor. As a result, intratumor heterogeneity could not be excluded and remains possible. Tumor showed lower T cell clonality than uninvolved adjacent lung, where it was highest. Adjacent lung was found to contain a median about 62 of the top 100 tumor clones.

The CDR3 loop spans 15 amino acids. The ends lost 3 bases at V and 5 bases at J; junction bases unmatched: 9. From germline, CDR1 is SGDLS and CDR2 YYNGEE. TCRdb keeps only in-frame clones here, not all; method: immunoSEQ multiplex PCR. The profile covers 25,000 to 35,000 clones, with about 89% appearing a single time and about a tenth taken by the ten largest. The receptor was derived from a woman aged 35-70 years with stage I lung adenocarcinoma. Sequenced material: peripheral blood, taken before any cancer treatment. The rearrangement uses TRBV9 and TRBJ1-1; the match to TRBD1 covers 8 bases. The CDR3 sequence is CASSAKQGVRTEAFF. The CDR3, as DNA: TGTGCCAGCAGCGCGAAACAGGGGGTGAGGACTGAAGCTTTCTTT.